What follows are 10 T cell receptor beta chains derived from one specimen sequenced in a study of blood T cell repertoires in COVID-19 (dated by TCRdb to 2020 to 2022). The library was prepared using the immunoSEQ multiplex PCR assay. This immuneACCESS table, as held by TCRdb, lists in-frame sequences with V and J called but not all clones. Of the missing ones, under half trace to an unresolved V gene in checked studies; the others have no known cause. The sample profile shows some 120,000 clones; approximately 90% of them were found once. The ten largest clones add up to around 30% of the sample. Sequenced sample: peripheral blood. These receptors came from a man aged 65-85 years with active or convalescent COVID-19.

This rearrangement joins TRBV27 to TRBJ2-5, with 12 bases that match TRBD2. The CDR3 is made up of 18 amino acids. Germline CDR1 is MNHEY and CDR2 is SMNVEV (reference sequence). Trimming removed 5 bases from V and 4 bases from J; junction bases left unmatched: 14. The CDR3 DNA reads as TGTGCCAGCAGTCCCCAAGGGGGAGGACTAGCGGGGCTAGAGACCCAGTACTTC. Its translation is CASSPQGGGLAGLETQYF.

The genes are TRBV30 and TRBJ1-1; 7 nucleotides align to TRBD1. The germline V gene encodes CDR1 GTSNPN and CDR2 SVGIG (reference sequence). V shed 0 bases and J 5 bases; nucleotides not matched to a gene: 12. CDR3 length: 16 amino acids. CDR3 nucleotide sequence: TGTGCCTGGAGTGTAAAGTACAGGGGCCCGGGGACTGAAGCTTTCTTT. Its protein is CAWSVKYRGPGTEAFF.

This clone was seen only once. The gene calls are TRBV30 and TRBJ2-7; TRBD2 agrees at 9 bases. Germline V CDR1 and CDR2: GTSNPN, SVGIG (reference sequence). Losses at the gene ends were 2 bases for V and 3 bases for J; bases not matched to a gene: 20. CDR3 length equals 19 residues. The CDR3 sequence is CAWSHLQGILAGESYEQYF. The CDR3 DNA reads TGTGCCTGGAGTCATTTACAGGGAATACTAGCGGGTGAAAGCTACGAGCAGTACTTC.

CDR3 DNA: TGTGCCATCAGTGAGGGACTAGCGGGAGGTGGCAATGAGCAGTTCTTC. Protein: CAISEGLAGGGNEQFF. This chain connects TRBV10-3 to TRBJ2-1; 14 bases match TRBD2. V was clipped by 2 bases and J by 6 bases; unmatched bases: 3. The CDR3 runs to 16 residues. Germline V gene lookup returns CDR1 ENHRY and CDR2 SYGVKD.

CDR3 region: CAISRSGGRETQYF. CDR3 coding DNA: TGTGCCATCTCCAGGTCAGGGGGCCGGGAGACCCAGTACTTC. The chain links TRBV10-3 to TRBJ2-5; 8 nucleotides align to TRBD1. The CDR3 loop spans 14 amino acids. The V and J ends lost 8 bases and 5 bases, in that order; junction bases with no gene match: 10. Germline-derived CDR1 and CDR2 are ENHRY and SYGVKD.

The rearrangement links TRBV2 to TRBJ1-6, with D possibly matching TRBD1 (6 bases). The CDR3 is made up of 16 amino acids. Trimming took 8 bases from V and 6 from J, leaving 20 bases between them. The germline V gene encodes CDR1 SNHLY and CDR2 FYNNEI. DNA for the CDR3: TGTGCCAGCGCAGTCGGGGTTGGACAGAGTAATTCACCCCTCCACTTT. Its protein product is CASAVGVGQSNSPLHF.

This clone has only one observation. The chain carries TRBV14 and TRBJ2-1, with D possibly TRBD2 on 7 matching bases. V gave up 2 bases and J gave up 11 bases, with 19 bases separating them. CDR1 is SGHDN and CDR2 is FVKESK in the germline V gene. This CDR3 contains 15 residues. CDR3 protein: CASSQRGGVLPKQFF. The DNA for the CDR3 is TGTGCCAGCAGCCAAAGGGGGGGCGTACTACCCAAGCAGTTCTTC.

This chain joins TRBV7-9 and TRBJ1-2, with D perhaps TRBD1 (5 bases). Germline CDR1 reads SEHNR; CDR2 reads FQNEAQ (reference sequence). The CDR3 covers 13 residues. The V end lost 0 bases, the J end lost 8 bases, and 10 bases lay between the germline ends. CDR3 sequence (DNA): TGTGCCAGCAGCTTAGCGTCAGGGTGGGGCTACACCTTC. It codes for CASSLASGWGYTF.

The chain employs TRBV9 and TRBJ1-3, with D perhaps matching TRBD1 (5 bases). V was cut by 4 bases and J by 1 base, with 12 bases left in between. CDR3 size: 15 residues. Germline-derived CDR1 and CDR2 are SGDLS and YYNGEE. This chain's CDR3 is CASSLTQGSGNTIYF. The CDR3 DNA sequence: TGTGCCAGCAGCTTAACCCAGGGATCTGGAAACACCATATATTTT. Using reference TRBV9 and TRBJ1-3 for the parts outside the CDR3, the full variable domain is DSGVTQTPKHLITATGQRVTLRCSPRSGDLSVYWYQQSLDQGLQFLIQYYNGEERAKGNILERFSAQQFPDLHSELNLSSLELGDSALYFCASSLTQGSGNTIYFGEGSWLTVV.

DNA of the CDR3: TGTGCCAGCAGTGATTGGGCAGGGGGTGCTGGCTACACCTTC. Translated: CASSDWAGGAGYTF. This chain links TRBV6-4 with TRBJ1-2; 7 bases line up with TRBD1. V shed 3 bases, J shed 7 bases, and the junction held 8 bases outside the gene matches. Germline CDR1 reads MRHNA; CDR2 reads SNTAGT. The CDR3 is made up of 14 amino acids.